This T cell receptor (beta chain) was profiled in a study of cytomegalovirus exposure and HLA in healthy donors. General study points: Indistinguishability led to the exclusion of some V segments, TRBV6-2 and TRBV6-3 included.

The PCR made use of 60 Vbeta and 13 Jbeta primers. TCRdb's table, derived via immunoSEQ multiplex PCR, lists solely in-frame clones and lacks some. The data show around 200,000 clones, with 65% to 85% seen just once and approximately 1.5% held by the top ten. A word on this clone: The target antigen is unknown.

V dropped 5 bases and J dropped 0; count of bases not matched to a gene: 8. This CDR3 region has 17 residues. Germline V gives CDR1 SEHNR, CDR2 FQNEAQ (reference sequence). The receptor was isolated from a woman aged 18-30 years in good health and CMV-seronegative. The chain uses TRBV7-9 and TRBJ1-5; TRBD1 aligns across 9 bases. The sample was PBMCs. CDR3 bases: TGTGCCAGCAGCACATCGGGACAGGGTTATAGCAATCAGCCCCAGCATTTT. It is translated as CASSTSGQGYSNQPQHF.